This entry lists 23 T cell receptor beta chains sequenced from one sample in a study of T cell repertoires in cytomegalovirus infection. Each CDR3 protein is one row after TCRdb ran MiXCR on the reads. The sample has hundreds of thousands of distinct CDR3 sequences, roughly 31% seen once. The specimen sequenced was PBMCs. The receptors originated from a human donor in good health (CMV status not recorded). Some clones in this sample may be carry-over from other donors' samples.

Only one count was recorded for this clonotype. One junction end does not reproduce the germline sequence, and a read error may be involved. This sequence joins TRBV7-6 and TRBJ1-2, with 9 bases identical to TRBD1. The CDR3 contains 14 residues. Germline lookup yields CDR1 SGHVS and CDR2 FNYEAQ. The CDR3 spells CACSLVGQGYGYTF. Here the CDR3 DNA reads TGTGCCTGCAGCTTAGTGGGACAGGGCTATGGCTACACCTTC.

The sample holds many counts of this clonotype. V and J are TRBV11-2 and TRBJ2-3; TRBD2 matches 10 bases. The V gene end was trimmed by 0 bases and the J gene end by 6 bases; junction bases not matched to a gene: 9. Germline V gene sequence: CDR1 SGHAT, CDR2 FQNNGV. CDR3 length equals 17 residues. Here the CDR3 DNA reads TGTGCCAGCAGCTTAGATGTGAAGCGGGGGGGGGCCGATACGCAGTATTTT. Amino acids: CASSLDVKRGGADTQYF.

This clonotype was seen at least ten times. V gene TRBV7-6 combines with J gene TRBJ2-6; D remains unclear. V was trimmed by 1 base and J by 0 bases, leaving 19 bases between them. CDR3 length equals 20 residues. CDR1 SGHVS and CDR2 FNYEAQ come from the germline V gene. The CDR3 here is CASSLEFLSDEFSGANVLTF. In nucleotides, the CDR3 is TGTGCCAGCAGCTTAGAGTTTTTGTCAGACGAATTCTCTGGGGCCAACGTCCTGACTTTC.

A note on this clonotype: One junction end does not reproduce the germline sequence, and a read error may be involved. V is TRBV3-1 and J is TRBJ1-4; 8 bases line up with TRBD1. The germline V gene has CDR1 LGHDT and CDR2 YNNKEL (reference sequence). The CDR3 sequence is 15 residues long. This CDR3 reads CDSSQDRATNEKLFF. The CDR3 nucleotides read TGTGACAGCAGCCAGGACAGGGCAACTAATGAAAAACTGTTTTTT.

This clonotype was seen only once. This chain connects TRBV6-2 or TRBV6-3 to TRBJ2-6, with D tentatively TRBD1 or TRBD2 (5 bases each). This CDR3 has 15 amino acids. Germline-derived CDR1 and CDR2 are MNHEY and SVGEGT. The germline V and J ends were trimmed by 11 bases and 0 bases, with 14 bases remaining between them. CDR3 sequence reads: CAGREGSSGANVLTF. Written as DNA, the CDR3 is TGTGCCGGCCGAGAGGGGAGCTCTGGGGCCAACGTCCTGACTTTC.

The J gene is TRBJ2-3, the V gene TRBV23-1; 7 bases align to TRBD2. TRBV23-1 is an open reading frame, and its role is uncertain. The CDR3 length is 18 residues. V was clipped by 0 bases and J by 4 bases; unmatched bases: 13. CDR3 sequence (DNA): TGCGCCAGCAGTCAATCACCCGGGGGGACGAGCGGAGCAGATACGCAGTATTTT. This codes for CASSQSPGGTSGADTQYF.

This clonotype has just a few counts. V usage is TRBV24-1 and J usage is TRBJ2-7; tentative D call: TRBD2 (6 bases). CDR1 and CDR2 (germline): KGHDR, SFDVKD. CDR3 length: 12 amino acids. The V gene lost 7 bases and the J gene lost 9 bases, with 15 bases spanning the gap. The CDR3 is CATSAPGGVQYF. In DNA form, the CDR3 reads TGTGCCACCAGCGCCCCTGGAGGGGTGCAGTACTTC.

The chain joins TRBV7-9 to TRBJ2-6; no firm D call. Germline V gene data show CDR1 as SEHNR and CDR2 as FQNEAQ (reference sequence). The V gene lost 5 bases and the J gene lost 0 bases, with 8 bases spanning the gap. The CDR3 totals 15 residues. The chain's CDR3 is CASSGHNSGANVLTF. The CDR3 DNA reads TGTGCCAGCAGCGGCCACAACTCTGGGGCCAACGTCCTGACTTTC.

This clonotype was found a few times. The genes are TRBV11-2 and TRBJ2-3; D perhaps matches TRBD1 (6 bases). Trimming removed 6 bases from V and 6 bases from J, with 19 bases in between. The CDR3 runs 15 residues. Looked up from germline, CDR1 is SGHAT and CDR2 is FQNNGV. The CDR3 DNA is TGTGCCAGCAGAACCGGGACACTGAAGTGGGATACGCAGTATTTT. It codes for CASRTGTLKWDTQYF.

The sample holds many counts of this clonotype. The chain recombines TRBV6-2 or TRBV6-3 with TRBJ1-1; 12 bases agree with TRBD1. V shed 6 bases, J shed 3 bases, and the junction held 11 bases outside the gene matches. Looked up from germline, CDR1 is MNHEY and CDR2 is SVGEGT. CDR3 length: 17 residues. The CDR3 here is CASSGTGGYREDTEAFF. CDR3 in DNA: TGTGCCAGCAGCGGGACAGGGGGCTACCGAGAGGACACTGAAGCTTTCTTT.

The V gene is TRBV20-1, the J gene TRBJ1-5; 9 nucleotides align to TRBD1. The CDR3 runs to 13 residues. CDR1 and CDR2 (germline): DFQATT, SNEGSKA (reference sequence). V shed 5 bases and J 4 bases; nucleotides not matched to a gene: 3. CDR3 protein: CSAPGQGNQPQHF. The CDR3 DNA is TGCAGTGCTCCCGGACAGGGGAATCAGCCCCAGCATTTT.

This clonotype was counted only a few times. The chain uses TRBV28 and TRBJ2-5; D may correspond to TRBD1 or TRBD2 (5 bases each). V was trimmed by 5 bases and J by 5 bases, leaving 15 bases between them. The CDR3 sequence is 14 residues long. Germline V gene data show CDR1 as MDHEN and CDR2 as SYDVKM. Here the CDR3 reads CASSEPGTGETQYF. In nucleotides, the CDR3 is TGTGCCAGCAGTGAGCCCGGGACGGGGGAGACCCAGTACTTC.

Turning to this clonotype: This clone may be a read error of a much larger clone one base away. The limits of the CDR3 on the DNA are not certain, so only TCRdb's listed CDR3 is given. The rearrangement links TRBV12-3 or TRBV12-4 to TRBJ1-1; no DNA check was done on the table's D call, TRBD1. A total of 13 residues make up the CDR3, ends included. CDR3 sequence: CASKVAGGTESFF.

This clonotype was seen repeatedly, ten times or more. Here the CDR3 reads CASSLARRQGRDGYTF. In DNA form, the CDR3 reads TGTGCCAGCAGCTTAGCGAGGCGGCAGGGGAGGGATGGCTACACCTTC. The chain carries TRBV7-2 and TRBJ1-2, with TRBD1 as a possible D gene (6 bases). V was cut by 0 bases and J by 6 bases, with 17 bases left in between. The CDR3 is 16 residues long. Germline V gives CDR1 SGHTA, CDR2 FQGNSA.

The CDR3 coding sequence is TGTGCCAGCAGTGAGGGGGTTAGCAATCAGCCCCAGCATTTT. Translating gives CASSEGVSNQPQHF. This chain links TRBV2 with TRBJ1-5; possibly TRBD1 for D (5 bases). The CDR3 runs to 14 residues. Per the germline V gene, CDR1 is SNHLY and CDR2 is FYNNEI. Trimming pared 3 bases from V and 0 bases from J, leaving 6 bases between.

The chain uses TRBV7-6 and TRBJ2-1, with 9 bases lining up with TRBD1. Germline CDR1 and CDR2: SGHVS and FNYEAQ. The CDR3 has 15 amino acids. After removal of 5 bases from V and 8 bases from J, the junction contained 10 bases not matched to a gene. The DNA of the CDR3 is TGTGCCAGCAGCCACCCGGTGACAGGGGGGGATGAGCAGTTCTTC. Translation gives CASSHPVTGGDEQFF.

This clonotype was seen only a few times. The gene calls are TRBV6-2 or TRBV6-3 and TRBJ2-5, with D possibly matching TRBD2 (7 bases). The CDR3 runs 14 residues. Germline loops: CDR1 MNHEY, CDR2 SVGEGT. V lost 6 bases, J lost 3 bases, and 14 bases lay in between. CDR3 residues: CASSPGDYEETQYF. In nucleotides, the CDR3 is TGTGCCAGCAGCCCAGGGGACTACGAAGAGACCCAGTACTTC.

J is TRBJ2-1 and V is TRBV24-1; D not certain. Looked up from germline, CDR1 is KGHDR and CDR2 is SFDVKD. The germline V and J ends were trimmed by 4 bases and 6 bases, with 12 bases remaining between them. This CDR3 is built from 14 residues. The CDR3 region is CATSEGIATNEQFF. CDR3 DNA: TGTGCCACCAGTGAAGGGATAGCTACCAATGAGCAGTTCTTC.

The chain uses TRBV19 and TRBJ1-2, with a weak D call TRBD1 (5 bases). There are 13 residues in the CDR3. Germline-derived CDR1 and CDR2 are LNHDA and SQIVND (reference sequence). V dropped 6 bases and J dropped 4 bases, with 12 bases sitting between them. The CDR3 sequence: CASRESRGYGYTF. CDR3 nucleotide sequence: TGTGCCAGTAGGGAATCAAGGGGCTATGGCTACACCTTC.

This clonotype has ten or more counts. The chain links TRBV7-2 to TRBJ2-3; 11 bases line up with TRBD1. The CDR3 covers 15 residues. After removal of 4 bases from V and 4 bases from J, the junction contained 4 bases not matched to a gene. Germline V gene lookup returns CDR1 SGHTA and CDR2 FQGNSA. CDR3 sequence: CASSWTGGIADTQYF. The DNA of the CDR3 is TGTGCCAGCAGCTGGACAGGGGGCATCGCAGATACGCAGTATTTT.

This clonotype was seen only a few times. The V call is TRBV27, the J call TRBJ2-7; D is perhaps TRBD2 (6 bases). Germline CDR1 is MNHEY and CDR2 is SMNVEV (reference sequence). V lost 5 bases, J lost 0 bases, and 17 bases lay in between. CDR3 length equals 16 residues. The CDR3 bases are TGTGCCAGCAGTACGACCGTCCGGGGGTACTCCTACGAGCAGTACTTC. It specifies CASSTTVRGYSYEQYF.

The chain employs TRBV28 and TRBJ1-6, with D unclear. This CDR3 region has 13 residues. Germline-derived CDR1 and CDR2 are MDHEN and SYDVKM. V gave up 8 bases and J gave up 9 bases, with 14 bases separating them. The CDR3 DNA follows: TGTGCCAGCCGAGAGGCCGGAGGTTCACCCCTCCACTTT. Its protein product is CASREAGGSPLHF. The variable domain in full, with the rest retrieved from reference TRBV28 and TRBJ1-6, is DVKVTQSSRYLVKRTGEKVFLECVQDMDHENMFWYRQDPGLGLRLIYFSYDVKMKEKGDIPEGYSVSREKKERFSLILESASTNQTSMYLCASREAGGSPLHFGNGTRLTVT.

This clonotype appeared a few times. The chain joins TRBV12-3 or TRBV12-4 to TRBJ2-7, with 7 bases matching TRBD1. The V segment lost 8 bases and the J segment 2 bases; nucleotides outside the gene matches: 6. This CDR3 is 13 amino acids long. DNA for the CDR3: TGTGCCAGCGGCGGAGACAGGGCCTACGAGCAGTACTTC. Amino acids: CASGGDRAYEQYF.